The next 12 T cell receptor beta chains were all read from a single sample in a study of shared clonotypes between healthy human individuals. Cells designated naive CD8 were CD45RO-negative and were positively selected for CCR7, with terminally differentiated effector memory CD45RA+ cells excluded. TCRdb's copy holds only in-frame clones and misses some; the assay was immunoSEQ multiplex PCR. The repertoire holds roughly 850,000 clones, with roughly 96% as singletons. The material sequenced was naive CD8+ T cells sorted from blood. These receptors originate from a man aged 25-45 years in good health.

This chain links TRBV11-2 with TRBJ2-3; D uncertain. The CDR3 is 12 residues long. Trimming left V 2 bases short and J 2 bases short, with 2 bases between. The V gene's germline CDR1 is SGHAT and CDR2 FQNNGV. This CDR3 reads CASSLTTDTQYF. The CDR3 DNA reads TGTGCCAGCAGCTTAACCACAGATACGCAGTATTTT.

V gene TRBV23-1 combines with J gene TRBJ2-7, with D maybe TRBD2 (6 bases). TRBV23-1 is labeled an ORF, and its function is uncertain. The germline V and J ends were trimmed by 7 bases and 5 bases, with 18 bases remaining between them. This CDR3 is 14 amino acids long. As DNA, the CDR3 is TGCGCCAGCACGGTGAGGGGAGGCCCCCACGAGCAGTACTTC. As protein: CASTVRGGPHEQYF.

The chain couples TRBV5-4 to TRBJ1-1, with a tentative D call TRBD1 (5 bases). The CDR3 totals 15 residues. In germline, CDR1 is SGHNT, CDR2 YYREEE (reference sequence). V was shortened by 1 base and J by 0 bases, with 10 bases between the two germline ends. CDR3 amino acids: CASSLWDAVNTEAFF. The CDR3, as DNA: TGTGCCAGCAGCTTGTGGGACGCGGTGAACACTGAAGCTTTCTTT.

J is TRBJ1-3 and V is TRBV7-2; TRBD1 is a possible D gene (5 bases). Germline CDR1 is SGHTA and CDR2 is FQGNSA. Trimming took off 1 base at V and 5 bases at J, with 21 bases between the two ends. The CDR3 contains 18 residues. The CDR3 loop is CASSLGLGTEVVRNTIYF. For the CDR3, the DNA is TGTGCCAGCAGCTTAGGTTTAGGGACCGAGGTGGTGAGAAACACCATATATTTT.

The chain employs TRBV11-2 and TRBJ1-1; D might be TRBD1 (5 bases). The CDR3 consists of 12 residues. Per the germline V gene, CDR1 is SGHAT and CDR2 is FQNNGV. The V end was cut by 4 bases, the J end by 6 bases, with 9 bases between. CDR3 DNA: TGTGCCAGCAGCTCGGGACGTTCTGAAGCTTTCTTT. This encodes CASSSGRSEAFF.

This chain joins TRBV6-1 and TRBJ2-7; D is undetermined. The CDR3 covers 14 residues. V lost 1 base to trimming and J lost 2 bases, with 9 bases between them. CDR1 is MNHNS, CDR2 SASEGT, per germline. The DNA for the CDR3 is TGTGCCAGCAGTGAAGTTCAGGTGGCCTACGAGCAGTACTTC. Amino acid sequence: CASSEVQVAYEQYF.

The rearrangement links TRBV7-9 to TRBJ2-2, with TRBD1 matching over 11 bases. Germline V CDR1 and CDR2: SEHNR, FQNEAQ (reference sequence). The CDR3 has 18 residues. V shed 5 bases and J 0 bases; nucleotides not matched to a gene: 8. This CDR3 is CASSPGQGEAANTGELFF. The CDR3 DNA sequence: TGTGCCAGCAGCCCGGGACAGGGGGAGGCGGCGAACACCGGGGAGCTGTTTTTT.

This chain connects TRBV5-6 to TRBJ2-5, with a tentative D call TRBD1 (5 bases). The germline gives CDR1 SGHDT, CDR2 YYEEEE. The CDR3 is made up of 16 amino acids. The V and J ends lost 1 base and 1 base respectively, with 14 bases between them. The CDR3: CASSLSSLGVQETQYF. CDR3 nucleotide sequence: TGTGCCAGCAGCTTGAGTTCGTTAGGGGTCCAAGAGACCCAGTACTTC.

Concerning this clone itself: The same CDR3 also results from other DNA sequences found in this sample. V gene TRBV6-5 combines with J gene TRBJ2-2, with D hard to call. V gave up 3 bases and J gave up 1 base, with 3 bases separating them. Germline CDR1 reads MNHEY; CDR2 reads SVGAGI. This CDR3 contains 13 residues. The CDR3 bases are TGTGCCAGCAGTTATGAGAACACCGGGGAGCTGTTTTTT. Encoded protein: CASSYENTGELFF.

V usage is TRBV27 and J usage is TRBJ1-5; a weak D match, TRBD1 (5 bases). The ends were cut back, 8 bases at V and 0 bases at J, with 8 bases in the middle. From germline, CDR1 is MNHEY and CDR2 SMNVEV (reference sequence). The CDR3 runs 13 residues. CDR3 coding DNA: TGTGCCAGCGGGGGAAATAGCAATCAGCCCCAGCATTTT. This gives the protein CASGGNSNQPQHF.

This clone was counted only a few times. V usage is TRBV7-9 and J usage is TRBJ2-3, with 11 bases fitting TRBD2. Per germline, CDR1 SEHNR and CDR2 FQNEAQ (reference sequence). The CDR3 length is 14 residues. Trimming removed 7 bases from V and 4 bases from J; junction bases left unmatched: 4. In DNA form, the CDR3 reads TGTGCCAGCACCCTAGCGGGAGGCCCAGATACGCAGTATTTT. Amino acids: CASTLAGGPDTQYF.

This chain connects TRBV7-9 to TRBJ2-5; a weak D match, TRBD2 (5 bases). This CDR3 is built from 14 residues. Germline values: CDR1 SEHNR, CDR2 FQNEAQ (reference sequence). V lost 5 bases and J 3 bases, leaving 13 bases between the germline ends. The CDR3 reads CASSPYREKETQYF. The CDR3 region has the DNA TGTGCCAGCAGCCCATACCGGGAAAAAGAGACCCAGTACTTC. The whole variable domain, remainder taken from reference TRBV7-9 and TRBJ2-5, is DTGVSQNPRHKITKRGQNVTFRCDPISEHNRLYWYRQTLGQGPEFLTYFQNEAQLEKSRLLSDRFSAERPKGSFSTLEIQRTEQGDSAMYLCASSPYREKETQYFGPGTRLLVL.